The 13 T cell receptor beta chains listed next were all sequenced from one sample in a study of blood T cell repertoires in COVID-19. The data were produced by immunoSEQ multiplex PCR, yet TCRdb's version contains in-frame clones alone and is incomplete. The sample comprises some 260,000 clones, 75% to 95% of which are singletons, and less than 2.5% rests with the top ten. The sequenced sample was PBMCs or T cells enriched from blood (not recorded which). These receptors were taken from a woman between 18 and 30 years old who had recovered from COVID-19.

This clone was counted a few times. V usage is TRBV5-6 and J usage is TRBJ2-1; TRBD1 matches 8 bases. From germline, CDR1 is SGHDT and CDR2 YYEEEE. V shed 4 bases, J shed 10 bases, and the junction held 10 bases outside the gene matches. The CDR3 totals 14 residues. In DNA form, the CDR3 reads TGTGCCAGCAGCCAGGGGACAGGCAGAGGGGAGCAGTTCTTC. Amino acid sequence: CASSQGTGRGEQFF. The full variable domain, completed using reference TRBV5-6 and TRBJ2-1, is DAGVTQSPTHLIKTRGQQVTLRCSPKSGHDTVSWYQQALGQGPQFIFQYYEEEERQRGNFPDRFSGHQFPNYSSELNVNALLLGDSALYLCASSQGTGRGEQFFGPGTRLTVL.

The rearrangement uses TRBV29-1 and TRBJ1-1; TRBD1 aligns across 8 bases. Germline CDR1 reads SQVTM; CDR2 reads ANQGSEA. The V segment lost 0 bases and the J segment 5 bases; nucleotides outside the gene matches: 8. This CDR3 region has 15 residues. The CDR3: CSVEDLQGAWTEAFF. CDR3 DNA sequence: TGCAGCGTTGAAGATCTTCAGGGGGCTTGGACTGAAGCTTTCTTT.

The chain recombines TRBV7-2 with TRBJ2-1; the match to TRBD2 covers 8 bases. CDR1 is SGHTA, CDR2 FQGNSA, per germline. J was trimmed by 2 bases and V by 5 bases; bases with no gene match: 5. The CDR3 contains 15 residues. The CDR3: CASSARGGAYNEQFF. The DNA of the CDR3 is TGTGCCAGCAGCGCCCGGGGGGGGGCCTACAATGAGCAGTTCTTC.

This clone came up once. CDR3 region: CASKQTGVGYTF. CDR3 sequence (DNA): TGTGCCAGTAAACAGACAGGGGTCGGCTACACCTTC. This rearrangement joins TRBV19 to TRBJ1-2, with TRBD1 identical over 8 bases. V shed 7 bases and J 8 bases; nucleotides not matched to a gene: 6. The germline gives CDR1 LNHDA, CDR2 SQIVND (reference sequence). This CDR3 contains 12 residues.

This chain joins TRBV12-5 and TRBJ2-2; D unclear. V lost 3 bases and J lost 0, with 5 bases in between. CDR3 length: 14 amino acids. The V gene's germline CDR1 is LGHNT and CDR2 FRNRAP. CDR3 coding DNA: TGTGCTAGTGGTTTACATCCGAACACCGGGGAGCTGTTTTTT. It is translated as CASGLHPNTGELFF.

The chain uses TRBV7-9 and TRBJ2-1; D remains unclear. The V and J ends lost 5 bases and 10 bases respectively, with 9 bases between them. The CDR3 has 11 residues. Germline CDR1 reads SEHNR; CDR2 reads FQNEAQ (reference sequence). The chain's CDR3 is CASSSSREQFF. The CDR3 DNA sequence: TGTGCCAGCAGCAGTAGTCGGGAGCAGTTCTTC.

This sequence joins TRBV2 and TRBJ1-1; perhaps TRBD1 as D (5 bases). Trimming took 6 bases from V and 1 from J, leaving 15 bases between them. Looked up from germline, CDR1 is SNHLY and CDR2 is FYNNEI. This CDR3 has 15 amino acids. The CDR3 loop is CASRDDSQANTEAFF. In nucleotides, the CDR3 is TGTGCCAGCAGGGACGACAGTCAGGCGAACACTGAAGCTTTCTTT.

This chain joins TRBV18 and TRBJ2-1; TRBD2 matches 11 bases. V was pared by 3 bases and J by 2 bases, with 3 bases of the junction left unmatched. CDR3 size: 16 residues. In germline, CDR1 is KGHSH, CDR2 LQKENI. The CDR3 nucleotides read TGTGCCAGCTCACCCCTGGGACTAGCGGCCTACAATGAGCAGTTCTTC. Translation gives CASSPLGLAAYNEQFF.

This chain joins TRBV2 and TRBJ2-6; D unclear. CDR1 is SNHLY and CDR2 is FYNNEI in the germline V gene. This CDR3 has 15 residues. Trimming cost V 7 bases and J 0 bases, with 10 bases left between them. Here the CDR3 reads CASTKESSGANVLTF. For the CDR3, the DNA is TGTGCCAGCACTAAAGAGAGCTCTGGGGCCAACGTCCTGACTTTC. The full variable domain, rest sourced from reference TRBV2 and TRBJ2-6, is EPEVTQTPSHQVTQMGQEVILRCVPISNHLYFYWYRQILGQKVEFLVSFYNNEISEKSEIFDDQFSVERPDGSNFTLKIRSTKLEDSAMYFCASTKESSGANVLTFGAGSRLTVL.

In DNA form, the CDR3 reads TGTGCCACCAGTCCCGGGGTCACCAATCAGCCCCAGCATTTT. It codes for CATSPGVTNQPQHF. V usage is TRBV24-1 and J usage is TRBJ1-5; D unresolved. Germline V gene lookup returns CDR1 KGHDR and CDR2 SFDVKD. There are 14 residues in the CDR3. V lost 6 bases to trimming and J lost 3 bases, with 11 bases between them.

The rearrangement joins TRBV9 to TRBJ2-1; D gene ambiguous. Germline V gene lookup returns CDR1 SGDLS and CDR2 YYNGEE. The CDR3 contains 15 residues. Deletions cut 4 bases from V and 0 bases from J, with 11 bases between. CDR3: CASSSRSSSYNEQFF. For the CDR3, the DNA is TGTGCCAGCAGCTCCCGGTCGAGCTCCTACAATGAGCAGTTCTTC.

To note about this clone: At one of its ends the junction is not consistent with the germline gene, which may arise from a read error. This sequence joins TRBV7-7 and TRBJ2-5; TRBD1 matches at 8 bases. This CDR3 has 15 residues. Germline CDR1 is SSHAT and CDR2 is FNYEAQ (reference sequence). The CDR3: CASSPTDRGGETQYF. The CDR3 DNA reads TGTGCTAGCAGCCCTACCGACAGGGGCGGGGAGACCCAGTACTTC.

The chain is built from TRBV9 and TRBJ2-7; 11 bases are shared with TRBD2. With 0 bases clipped from V and 0 bases from J, the junction kept 2 bases outside the gene matches. This CDR3 is 16 amino acids long. CDR1 and CDR2 (germline): SGDLS, YYNGEE. CDR3 residues: CASSVGSGGVSYEQYF. The CDR3 DNA reads TGTGCCAGCAGCGTAGGTAGCGGGGGGGTCTCCTACGAGCAGTACTTC.